The rows below give T cell receptor beta chains drawn from one sample of a study of blood T cells in healthy people across ages. One entry per CDR3 protein results from TCRdb running MiXCR on the 5' RACE reads. The sample carries about 1.5 million distinct CDR3 sequences, 35% to 45% recorded once. The sequenced sample was blood. The receptors were gathered from a woman between 18 and 29 years old in good health. CDR3s include the opening cysteine and the closing phenylalanine or tryptophan. D genes are given only for firm matches. Only some rows state a clone size, as once, few, many or a class for expanded clones.

d_gene: -
abundance: few
j_gene: TRBJ1-5
v_gene: TRBV12-3/TRBV12-4
CDR3aa: CASTSRGSNQPQHF
CDR3nt: TGTGCCAGCACCTCGAGGGGGAGCAATCAGCCCCAGCATTTT

d_gene: -
abundance: -
j_gene: TRBJ2-3
v_gene: TRBV20-1
CDR3aa: CSAGTSPRDTQYF
CDR3nt: TGCAGTGCCGGGACTTCCCCCCGGGATACGCAGTATTTT

d_gene: -
abundance: few
j_gene: TRBJ1-6
v_gene: TRBV5-1
CDR3aa: CASSLARGWNSPLHF
CDR3nt: TGCGCCAGCAGCTTGGCCAGGGGTTGGAATTCACCCCTCCACTTT

d_gene: TRBD1
abundance: -
j_gene: TRBJ1-5
v_gene: TRBV12-5
CDR3aa: CASGLTGGPPRPQHF
CDR3nt: TGTGCTAGTGGCTTAACAGGGGGTCCCCCCCGGCCCCAGCATTTT

d_gene: -
abundance: few
j_gene: TRBJ2-7
v_gene: TRBV5-1
CDR3aa: CASSSPVASSYNEQYF
CDR3nt: TGCGCCAGCAGCTCCCCCGTCGCGAGCTCCTACAATGAGCAGTACTTC

d_gene: -
abundance: -
j_gene: TRBJ2-1
v_gene: TRBV25-1
CDR3aa: CASSLGDPGYNEQFF
CDR3nt: TGTGCCAGCAGTTTGGGGGATCCCGGCTACAATGAGCAGTTCTTC

d_gene: -
abundance: few
j_gene: TRBJ1-2
v_gene: TRBV7-9
CDR3aa: CASSLEARIYGYTF
CDR3nt: TGTGCCAGCAGCTTAGAGGCACGGATATATGGCTACACCTTC

d_gene: TRBD1
abundance: -
j_gene: TRBJ1-2
v_gene: TRBV3-1
CDR3aa: CASSQDYRGIQNYTF
CDR3nt: TGTGCCAGCAGCCAAGACTACAGGGGGATCCAGAACTACACCTTC

d_gene: TRBD2
abundance: few
j_gene: TRBJ2-3
v_gene: TRBV3-1
CDR3aa: CASREAGADTQYF
CDR3nt: TGTGCCAGCAGGGAGGCGGGGGCAGATACGCAGTATTTT

d_gene: -
abundance: -
j_gene: TRBJ1-2
v_gene: TRBV12-3/TRBV12-4
CDR3aa: CASSLAVGNGYTF
CDR3nt: TGTGCCAGCAGTTTAGCAGTAGGGAACGGCTACACCTTC

d_gene: -
abundance: -
j_gene: TRBJ1-5
v_gene: TRBV6-5
CDR3aa: CASSSRDNQPQHF
CDR3nt: TGTGCCAGCAGCTCACGGGATAATCAGCCCCAGCATTTT

d_gene: -
abundance: -
j_gene: TRBJ2-2
v_gene: TRBV20-1
CDR3aa: CSAKRAGASNTGELFF
CDR3nt: TGCAGTGCTAAGCGGGCGGGGGCCTCGAACACCGGGGAGCTGTTTTTT

d_gene: TRBD1
abundance: once
j_gene: TRBJ2-5
v_gene: TRBV12-3/TRBV12-4
CDR3aa: CASRLAGTGGETQYF
CDR3nt: TGTGCCAGCAGGTTAGCCGGGACAGGAGGAGAGACCCAGTACTTC

d_gene: TRBD2
abundance: -
j_gene: TRBJ2-7
v_gene: TRBV12-3/TRBV12-4
CDR3aa: CANSFPGGWDYEQYF
CDR3nt: TGTGCCAACAGTTTTCCGGGAGGGTGGGACTACGAGCAGTACTTC

d_gene: -
abundance: few
j_gene: TRBJ1-2
v_gene: TRBV5-1
CDR3aa: CASSLVQESSGYGYTF
CDR3nt: TGCGCCAGCAGCTTGGTACAGGAAAGTTCGGGTTATGGCTACACCTTC

d_gene: -
abundance: many
j_gene: TRBJ2-7
v_gene: TRBV20-1
CDR3aa: CSARTNYEQYF
CDR3nt: TGCAGTGCTAGGACAAACTACGAGCAGTACTTC

d_gene: TRBD2
abundance: -
j_gene: TRBJ2-7
v_gene: TRBV5-1
CDR3aa: CASSPYSSGASYEQYF
CDR3nt: TGCGCCAGCAGCCCTTACTCTAGCGGGGCCTCCTACGAGCAGTACTTC

d_gene: -
abundance: few
j_gene: TRBJ2-5
v_gene: TRBV9
CDR3aa: CASSVDGTPQETQYF
CDR3nt: TGTGCCAGCAGCGTAGACGGGACACCCCAAGAGACCCAGTACTTC

d_gene: TRBD1
abundance: many
j_gene: TRBJ2-7
v_gene: TRBV5-1
CDR3aa: CASSLGQGVSYEQYF
CDR3nt: TGCGCCAGCAGCTTGGGACAGGGGGTTTCCTACGAGCAGTACTTC

d_gene: -
abundance: -
j_gene: TRBJ2-2
v_gene: TRBV7-9
CDR3aa: CAYQNGVSRTGELFF
CDR3nt: TGTGCCTACCAAAACGGGGTCTCACGAACCGGGGAGCTGTTTTTT

d_gene: -
abundance: -
j_gene: TRBJ1-1
v_gene: TRBV10-3
CDR3aa: CAISPSVGEGTEAFF
CDR3nt: TGTGCCATCAGCCCTTCGGTAGGGGAAGGCACTGAAGCTTTCTTT

d_gene: -
abundance: few
j_gene: TRBJ1-2
v_gene: TRBV6-5
CDR3aa: CASSPKGTYGYTF
CDR3nt: TGTGCCAGCAGCCCAAAAGGGACTTATGGCTACACCTTC

d_gene: -
abundance: -
j_gene: TRBJ1-3
v_gene: TRBV20-1
CDR3aa: CSASGGPNSGNTIYF
CDR3nt: TGCAGTGCTAGCGGAGGGCCTAATTCTGGAAACACCATATATTTT

d_gene: TRBD1
abundance: -
j_gene: TRBJ1-1
v_gene: TRBV20-1
CDR3aa: CSAETDRDTEAFF
CDR3nt: TGCAGTGCAGAAACGGACAGGGACACTGAAGCTTTCTTT

d_gene: -
abundance: -
j_gene: TRBJ1-2
v_gene: TRBV11-1
CDR3aa: CASSWGSANYGYTF
CDR3nt: TGTGCCAGCAGTTGGGGGTCCGCTAACTATGGCTACACCTTC

d_gene: -
abundance: -
j_gene: TRBJ1-2
v_gene: TRBV27
CDR3aa: CASSLRRGGLVGYTF
CDR3nt: TGTGCCAGCAGTTTACGGAGAGGGGGGCTTGTTGGCTACACCTTC

d_gene: -
abundance: few
j_gene: TRBJ1-2
v_gene: TRBV20-1
CDR3aa: CSTSKDGGTYGYTF
CDR3nt: TGCAGTACCTCGAAAGATGGTGGGACTTATGGCTACACCTTC